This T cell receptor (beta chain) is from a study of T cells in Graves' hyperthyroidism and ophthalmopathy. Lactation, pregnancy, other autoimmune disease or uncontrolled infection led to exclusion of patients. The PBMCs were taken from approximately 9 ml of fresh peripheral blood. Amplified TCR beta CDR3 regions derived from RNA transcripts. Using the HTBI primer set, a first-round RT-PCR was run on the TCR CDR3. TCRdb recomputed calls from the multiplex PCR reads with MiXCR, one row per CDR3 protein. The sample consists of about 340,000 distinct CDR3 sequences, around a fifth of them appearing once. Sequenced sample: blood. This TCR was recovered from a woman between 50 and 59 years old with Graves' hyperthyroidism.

The CDR3 coding sequence is TGTGCCAGCAGTTACCCAGGGGGAATCTATGGCTACACCTTC. It encodes CASSYPGGIYGYTF. This chain uses TRBV6-2 or TRBV6-3 with TRBJ1-2; 7 nucleotides line up with TRBD1. Germline V gene data show CDR1 as MNHEY and CDR2 as SVGEGT. The J segment lost 4 bases and the V segment lost 2 bases, leaving 4 bases of the junction unmatched. The CDR3 spans 14 residues.